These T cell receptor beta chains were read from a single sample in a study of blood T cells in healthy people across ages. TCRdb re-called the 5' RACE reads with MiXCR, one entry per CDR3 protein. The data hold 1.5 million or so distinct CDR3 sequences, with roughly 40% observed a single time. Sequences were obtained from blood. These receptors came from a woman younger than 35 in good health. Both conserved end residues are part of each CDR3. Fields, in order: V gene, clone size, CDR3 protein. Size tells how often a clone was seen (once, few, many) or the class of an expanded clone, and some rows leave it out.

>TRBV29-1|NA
CSVEGTSRTGELFF
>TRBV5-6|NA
CASSFLGTVSYEQYF
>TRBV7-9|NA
CASSPEYTEAFF
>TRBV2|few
CATKVESSTDTQYF
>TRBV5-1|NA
CASSNPGGYTF
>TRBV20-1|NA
CSASAGTSALGEQYF
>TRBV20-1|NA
CSARVSSGEAYNEQFF
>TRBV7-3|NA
CASSLRPVNTGELFF
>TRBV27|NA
CASTQGGLSGEQYF
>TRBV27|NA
CASTATGWSTEAFF